This T cell receptor beta chain appears in the sequencing data of a study of cytomegalovirus exposure and HLA in healthy donors. For the study at large: An earlier analysis identified 117 million unique TCR beta sequences in about 190 million T cells. Study-wide findings and caveats: The authors assumed roughly uniform sequencing depth across donors for presence/absence analyses. Previously analyzed data showed that most TCR beta V segments were productive at a frequency of about 87% or about 30%.

Per the germline V gene, CDR1 is SGHRS and CDR2 is YFSETQ. V was pared by 0 bases and J by 2 bases, with 3 bases between. The CDR3 length is 13 residues. As for the donors, each was a healthy bone marrow donor. With 60 Vbeta and 13 Jbeta primers, the PCR was carried out. Libraries were prepared by immunoSEQ multiplex PCR; TCRdb keeps only in-frame clonotypes and omits some of them. Recorded for this sample: some 41,000 clones. Comments on this clone: Its antigen is undetermined.

The TCR comes from a male donor in good health and CMV-seronegative. The sequenced material came from PBMCs. The gene calls are TRBV5-1 and TRBJ1-3; no firm D call. The chain's CDR3 is CASSLEPGNTIYF. Here the CDR3 DNA reads TGCGCCAGCAGCTTGGAGCCTGGAAACACCATATATTTT.